Listed here are 9 T cell receptor beta chains from one sample, sequenced in a study of blood T cell repertoires in COVID-19. The assay was immunoSEQ multiplex PCR, and TCRdb's table has in-frame clones only and misses some. This table has 30,000 to 40,000 clones, roughly 90% appearing once. Sequenced material: peripheral blood. Receptor source: a man in his forties or fifties with active COVID-19.

The V call is TRBV5-1, the J call TRBJ2-3, with 7 nucleotides matching TRBD2. J lost 4 bases, V lost 7 bases, and 6 bases had no gene match. CDR1 and CDR2 (germline): SGHRS, YFSETQ. The CDR3 length is 13 residues. This CDR3 is CASSIAGADTQYF. As DNA, the CDR3 is TGCGCCAGCTCAATTGCGGGGGCAGATACGCAGTATTTT.

The V gene is TRBV20-1, the J gene TRBJ1-1; TRBD1 is a possible D gene (6 bases). This CDR3 has 11 residues. Germline lookup yields CDR1 DFQATT and CDR2 SNEGSKA (reference sequence). V was cut by 5 bases and J by 11 bases, with 15 bases left in between. Here the CDR3 DNA reads TGCAGTGCTGGTGAGAGGGGGATGGCTTTCTTT. This gives the protein CSAGERGMAFF.

The chain has TRBV15 and TRBJ2-3; 9 bases map to TRBD1. Germline V gene data show CDR1 as LNHNV and CDR2 as YYDKDF (reference sequence). CDR3 length: 17 amino acids. After removal of 4 bases from V and 4 bases from J, the junction contained 12 bases not matched to a gene. In DNA, the CDR3 is TGTGCCACCAGCAAATACGTCGGGACAGGGCGCGCAGATACGCAGTATTTT. Amino acids: CATSKYVGTGRADTQYF.

The DNA of the CDR3 is TGCGCCAGCAGCGGGGGGACTGGGGCGAGCTCCTACAATGAGCAGTTCTTC. Its translation: CASSGGTGASSYNEQFF. The chain couples TRBV5-1 to TRBJ2-1; D is perhaps TRBD2 (6 bases). V was pared by 4 bases and J by 0 bases, with 17 bases between. Germline V gives CDR1 SGHRS, CDR2 YFSETQ. The CDR3 runs to 17 residues.

This chain uses TRBV7-8 with TRBJ1-1; D perhaps matches TRBD1 (5 bases). V was trimmed by 0 bases and J by 4 bases, leaving 6 bases between them. This CDR3 spans 13 amino acids. Germline CDR1 SGHVS, CDR2 FQNEAQ. CDR3 sequence reads: CASSLAGATEAFF. The DNA of the CDR3 is TGTGCCAGCAGCTTAGCAGGGGCCACTGAAGCTTTCTTT. Filled out from reference TRBV7-8 and TRBJ1-1, the complete variable domain reads GAGVSQSPRYKVAKRGQDVALRCDPISGHVSLFWYQQALGQGPEFLTYFQNEAQLDKSGLPSDRFFAERPEGSVSTLKIQRTQQEDSAVYLCASSLAGATEAFFGQGTRLTVV.

About this clone: The sample holds other DNA sequences that translate to the same CDR3. The chain employs TRBV5-1 and TRBJ1-6; a possible D gene is TRBD1 (5 bases). Germline CDR1 is SGHRS and CDR2 is YFSETQ. The CDR3 is 14 residues long. Trimming stripped 0 bases from V and 7 bases from J, with 8 bases between. CDR3 residues: CASSLGQGNSPLHF. The DNA for the CDR3 is TGCGCCAGCAGCTTGGGGCAGGGAAATTCACCCCTCCACTTT.

The gene calls are TRBV6-6 and TRBJ2-3; D uncertain. The CDR3 is made up of 16 amino acids. Germline V gene sequence: CDR1 MNHNY, CDR2 SVGAGI (reference sequence). Trimming removed 6 bases at V and 2 bases at J, with 18 bases between. Written as DNA, the CDR3 is TGTGCCAGCAGCCTCGACTCTTCCCGTATCACAGATACGCAGTATTTT. Translated: CASSLDSSRITDTQYF.

This clone was detected only a few times. The rearrangement links TRBV6-5 to TRBJ1-5; D call uncertain. This CDR3 has 15 residues. Germline CDR1 and CDR2: MNHEY and SVGAGI. V was shortened by 0 bases and J by 2 bases, with 8 bases between the two germline ends. The CDR3 sequence is CASSYSREGNQPQHF. The DNA for the CDR3 is TGTGCCAGCAGTTACTCGAGGGAAGGCAATCAGCCCCAGCATTTT.

The gene calls are TRBV6-5 and TRBJ1-1; unclear D gene. The CDR3 runs to 14 residues. Trimming removed 7 bases from V and 3 bases from J, with 15 bases in between. Per germline, CDR1 MNHEY and CDR2 SVGAGI. CDR3 loop: CASIFVSGDTEAFF. In nucleotides, the CDR3 is TGTGCCAGCATTTTTGTTTCAGGTGACACTGAAGCTTTCTTT.